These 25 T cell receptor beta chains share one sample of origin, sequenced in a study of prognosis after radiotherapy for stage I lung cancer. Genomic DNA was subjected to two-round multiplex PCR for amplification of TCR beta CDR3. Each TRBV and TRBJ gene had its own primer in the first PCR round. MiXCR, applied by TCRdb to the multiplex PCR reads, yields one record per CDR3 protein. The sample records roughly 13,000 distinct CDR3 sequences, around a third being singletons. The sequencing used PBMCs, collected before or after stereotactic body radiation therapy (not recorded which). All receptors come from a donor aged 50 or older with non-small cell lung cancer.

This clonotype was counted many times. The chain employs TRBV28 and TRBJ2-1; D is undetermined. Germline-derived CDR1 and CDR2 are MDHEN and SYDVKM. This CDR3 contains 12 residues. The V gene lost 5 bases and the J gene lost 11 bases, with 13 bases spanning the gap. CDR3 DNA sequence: TGTGCCAGCAGTCAGACGGTCGATCAGCAGTTCTTC. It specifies CASSQTVDQQFF.

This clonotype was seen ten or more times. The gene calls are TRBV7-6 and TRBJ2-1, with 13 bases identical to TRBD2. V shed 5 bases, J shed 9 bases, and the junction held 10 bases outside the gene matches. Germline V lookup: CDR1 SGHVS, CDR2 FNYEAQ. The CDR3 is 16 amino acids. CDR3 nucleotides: TGTGCCAGCAGCACTCGGACTAGCGGGAGTATGCGTGAGCAGTTCTTC. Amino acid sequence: CASSTRTSGSMREQFF.

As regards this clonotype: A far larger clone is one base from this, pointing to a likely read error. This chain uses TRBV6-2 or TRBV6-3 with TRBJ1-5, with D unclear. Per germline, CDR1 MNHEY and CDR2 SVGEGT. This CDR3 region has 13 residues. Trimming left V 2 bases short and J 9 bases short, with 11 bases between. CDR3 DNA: TGTGCCAGCAGTTACGCGTTCTGCGGGCCCCAGCATTTT. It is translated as CASSYAFCGPQHF.

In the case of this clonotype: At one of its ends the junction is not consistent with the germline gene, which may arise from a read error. This CDR3 is CASSAGSGSSYEQYF. CDR3 nucleotides: TGCGCCAGCAGTGCCGGTAGCGGGAGCTCCTACGAGCAGTACTTC. V is TRBV28 and J is TRBJ2-7; 9 bases align to TRBD2. The germline V gene has CDR1 MDHEN and CDR2 SYDVKM. The length of the CDR3 is 15 residues.

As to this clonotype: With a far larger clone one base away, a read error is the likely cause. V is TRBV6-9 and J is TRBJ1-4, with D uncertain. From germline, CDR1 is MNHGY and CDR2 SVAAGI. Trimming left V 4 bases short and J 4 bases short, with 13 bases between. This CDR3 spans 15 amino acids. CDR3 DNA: TGTGCCAGCAGTTGGCCTTCTGCAATTAATGAAAAACTGTTTTTT. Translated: CASSWPSAINEKLFF.

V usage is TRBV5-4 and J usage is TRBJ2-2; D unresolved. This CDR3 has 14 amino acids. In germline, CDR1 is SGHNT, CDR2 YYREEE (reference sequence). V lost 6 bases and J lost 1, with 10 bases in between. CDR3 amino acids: CASNPRGNTGELFF. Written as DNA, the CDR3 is TGTGCCAGCAACCCGCGAGGGAACACCGGGGAGCTGTTTTTT.

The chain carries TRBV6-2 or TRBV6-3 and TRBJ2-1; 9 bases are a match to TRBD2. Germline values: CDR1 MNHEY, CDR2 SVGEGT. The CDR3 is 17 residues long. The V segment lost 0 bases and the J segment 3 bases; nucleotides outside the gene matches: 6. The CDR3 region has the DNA TGTGCCAGCAGTTACTCAGGTTCTAGCGGGATCTACAATGAGCAGTTCTTC. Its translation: CASSYSGSSGIYNEQFF.

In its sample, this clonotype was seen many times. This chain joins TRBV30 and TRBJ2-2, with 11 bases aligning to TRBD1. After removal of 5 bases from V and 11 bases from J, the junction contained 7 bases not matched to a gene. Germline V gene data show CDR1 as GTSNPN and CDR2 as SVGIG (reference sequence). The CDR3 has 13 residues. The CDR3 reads CAWADRGLGELFF. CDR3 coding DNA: TGTGCCTGGGCGGACAGGGGGCTGGGAGAGCTGTTTTTT.

The CDR3 is CASSYSTYNEQFF. The DNA for the CDR3 is TGTGCCAGCAGTTACTCGACATACAATGAGCAGTTCTTC. The chain employs TRBV6-5 and TRBJ2-1; D unresolved. The V gene's germline CDR1 is MNHEY and CDR2 SVGAGI. The CDR3 contains 13 residues. V was trimmed by 0 bases and J by 4 bases, leaving 4 bases between them.

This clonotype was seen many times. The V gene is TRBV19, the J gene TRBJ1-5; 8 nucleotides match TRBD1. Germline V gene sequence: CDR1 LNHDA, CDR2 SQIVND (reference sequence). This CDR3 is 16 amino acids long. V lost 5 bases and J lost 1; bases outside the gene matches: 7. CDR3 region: CASSLQGGESNQPQHF. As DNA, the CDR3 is TGTGCCAGTAGTTTACAGGGGGGGGAAAGCAATCAGCCCCAGCATTTT.

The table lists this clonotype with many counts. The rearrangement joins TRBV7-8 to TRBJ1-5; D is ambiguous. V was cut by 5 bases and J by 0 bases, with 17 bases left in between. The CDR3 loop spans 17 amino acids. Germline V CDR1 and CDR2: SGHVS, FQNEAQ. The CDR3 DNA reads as TGTGCCAGCAGCCAGACTCCCGCGGGGTATAGCAATCAGCCCCAGCATTTT. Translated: CASSQTPAGYSNQPQHF.

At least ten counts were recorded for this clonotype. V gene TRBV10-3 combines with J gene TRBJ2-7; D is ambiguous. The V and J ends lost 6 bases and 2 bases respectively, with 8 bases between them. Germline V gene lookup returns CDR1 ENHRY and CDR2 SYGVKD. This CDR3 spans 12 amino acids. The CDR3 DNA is TGTGCCATCAGCTCTCAAACCTACGAGCAGTACTTC. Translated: CAISSQTYEQYF.

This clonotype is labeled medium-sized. The CDR3 DNA sequence: TGTGCCAGCAGTTTCATGGGAGGACAGAACAATGAGCAGTTCTTC. The encoded protein is CASSFMGGQNNEQFF. This sequence joins TRBV27 and TRBJ2-1; either TRBD1 or TRBD2 may fit D (6 bases each). Trimming pared 3 bases from V and 5 bases from J, leaving 14 bases between. Germline CDR1 and CDR2: MNHEY and SMNVEV (reference sequence). The CDR3 has 15 amino acids.

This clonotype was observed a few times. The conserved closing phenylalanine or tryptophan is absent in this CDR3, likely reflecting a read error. The chain's CDR3 is CASSQKWGTGNYNEQFL. CDR3 sequence (DNA): TGTGCCAGCAGCCAAAAGTGGGGGACAGGGAATTACAATGAGCAGTTCCTC. V usage is TRBV14 and J usage is TRBJ2-1; TRBD1 matches at 9 bases. CDR3 length: 17 residues. J lost 4 bases, V lost 2 bases, and 9 bases had no gene match. Germline CDR1 reads SGHDN; CDR2 reads FVKESK.

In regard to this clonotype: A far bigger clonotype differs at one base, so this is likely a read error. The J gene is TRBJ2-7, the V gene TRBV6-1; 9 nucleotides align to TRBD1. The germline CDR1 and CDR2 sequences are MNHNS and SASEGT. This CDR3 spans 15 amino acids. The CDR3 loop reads CASSYTGTGNHEHYF. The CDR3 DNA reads TGTGCCAGCAGTTACACCGGGACAGGGAACCACGAGCATTACTTC.

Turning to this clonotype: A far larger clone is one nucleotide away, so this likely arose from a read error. The CDR3 DNA reads TGCAGTGCTAGGTTACTAGCGGGAGGGGCCCTAGTGCAGTTCTTC. Its translation is CSARLLAGGALVQFF. The chain recombines TRBV20-1 with TRBJ2-5; TRBD2 matches at 13 bases. The assigned J gene may be wrong: the sequence end matches TRBJ2-1 better. The CDR3 runs to 15 residues. In germline, CDR1 is DFQATT, CDR2 SNEGSKA (reference sequence).

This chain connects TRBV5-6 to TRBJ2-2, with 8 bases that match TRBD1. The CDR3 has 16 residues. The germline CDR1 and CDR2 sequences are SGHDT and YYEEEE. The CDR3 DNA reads TGTGTCATCCGGGACAGGCGGTACCTTTGGTGCCGGGAGCTGTTTTTT. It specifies CVIRDRRYLWCRELFF. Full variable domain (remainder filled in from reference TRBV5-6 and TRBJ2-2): DAGVTQSPTHLIKTRGQQVTLRCSPKSGHDTVSWYQQALGQGPQFIFQYYEEEERQRGNFPDRFSGHQFPNYSSELNVNALLLGDSALYLCVIRDRRYLWCRELFFGEGSRLTVL.

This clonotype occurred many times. The CDR3 bases are TGTGCCAGCCGGGTTTCGTGGGGGACTAGCGGGAGGATGAGCACAGATACGCAGTATTTT. Translated: CASRVSWGTSGRMSTDTQYF. V is TRBV2 and J is TRBJ2-3, with 15 bases aligning to TRBD2. The germline V gene encodes CDR1 SNHLY and CDR2 FYNNEI. Germline trimming cut 8 bases from V and 0 bases from J; bases unmatched to any gene: 15. The CDR3 has 20 residues.

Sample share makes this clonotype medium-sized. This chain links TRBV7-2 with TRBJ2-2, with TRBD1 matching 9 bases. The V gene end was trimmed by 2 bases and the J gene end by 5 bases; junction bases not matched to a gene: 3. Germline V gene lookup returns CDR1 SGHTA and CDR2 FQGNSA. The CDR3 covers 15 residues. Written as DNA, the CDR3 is TGTGCCAGCAGCTTAAACAGGGGGCAAACCGGGGAGCTGTTTTTT. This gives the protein CASSLNRGQTGELFF.

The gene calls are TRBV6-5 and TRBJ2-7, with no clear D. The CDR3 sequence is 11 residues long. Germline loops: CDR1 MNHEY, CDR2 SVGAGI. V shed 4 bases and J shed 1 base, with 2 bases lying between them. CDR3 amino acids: CASSFSYEQYF. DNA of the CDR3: TGTGCCAGCAGTTTTTCCTACGAGCAGTACTTC.

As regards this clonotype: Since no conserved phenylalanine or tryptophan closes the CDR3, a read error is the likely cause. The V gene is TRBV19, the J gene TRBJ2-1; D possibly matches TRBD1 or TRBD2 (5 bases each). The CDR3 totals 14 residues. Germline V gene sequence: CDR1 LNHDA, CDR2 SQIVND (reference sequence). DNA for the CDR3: TGTGCCAGTAGTCCTGGACTGACGGACAATGATCAGTTCTCC. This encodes CASSPGLTDNDQFS.

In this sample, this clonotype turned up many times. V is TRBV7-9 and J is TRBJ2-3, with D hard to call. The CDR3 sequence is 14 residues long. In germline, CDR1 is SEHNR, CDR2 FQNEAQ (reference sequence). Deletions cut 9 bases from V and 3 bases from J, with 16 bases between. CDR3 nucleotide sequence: TGTGCCAGTCAGATAGGGATAGGTACAGATACGCAGTATTTT. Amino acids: CASQIGIGTDTQYF.

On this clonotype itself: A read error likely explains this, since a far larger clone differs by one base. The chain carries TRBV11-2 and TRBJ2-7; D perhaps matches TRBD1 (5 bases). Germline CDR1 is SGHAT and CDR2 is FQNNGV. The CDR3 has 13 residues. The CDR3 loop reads CASSLGHGGEQYF. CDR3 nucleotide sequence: TGCGCCAGCAGCTTAGGACATGGTGGTGAGCAGTACTTC.

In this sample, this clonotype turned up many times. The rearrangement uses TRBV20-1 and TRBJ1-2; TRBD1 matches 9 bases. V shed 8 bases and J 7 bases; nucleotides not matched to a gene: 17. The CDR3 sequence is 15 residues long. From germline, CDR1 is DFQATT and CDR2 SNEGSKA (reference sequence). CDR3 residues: CSTRINRGLLGGYTF. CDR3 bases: TGCAGTACGAGAATTAACAGGGGGCTGTTGGGTGGCTACACCTTC.

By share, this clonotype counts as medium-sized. The CDR3 is CASSPLAGPTMEQFF. As DNA, the CDR3 is TGTGCCAGCAGTCCCTTAGCTGGGCCCACAATGGAGCAGTTCTTC. The V call is TRBV12-3 or TRBV12-4, the J call TRBJ2-1, with D unclear. Trimming cost V 5 bases and J 10 bases, with 21 bases left between them. The CDR3 runs 15 residues.